This T cell receptor (beta chain) was retrieved from a study of blood T cell repertoires in COVID-19. Background on the study: Donors in the United States, Italy and Spain gave samples during acute or convalescent COVID-19. T cells, B-cell-depleted T cells, or PBMCs supplied cDNA or gDNA.

The protocol was immunoSEQ multiplex PCR, while the TCRdb copy is restricted to in-frame clones and leaves out a portion. Of about 490,000 clones listed, 70% to 90% are singletons. Sequences were obtained from peripheral blood. This receptor was taken from a human donor in a cohort sampled during active COVID-19.

The CDR3 here is CASSILGLAGEEQYF. The CDR3 DNA sequence: TGTGCCAGTAGTATCTTGGGACTAGCGGGAGAGGAGCAGTACTTC. The chain carries TRBV19 and TRBJ2-7; 14 bases fit TRBD2. The junction had 5 bases not matched to a gene; V was cut back by 3 bases and J by 7 bases. This CDR3 has 15 amino acids. Germline-derived CDR1 and CDR2 are LNHDA and SQIVND (reference sequence). Combining the CDR3 with reference TRBV19 and TRBJ2-7 gives the whole variable domain DGGITQSPKYLFRKEGQNVTLSCEQNLNHDAMYWYRQDPGQGLRLIYYSQIVNDFQKGDIAEGYSVSREKKESFPLTVTSAQKNPTAFYLCASSILGLAGEEQYFGPGTRLTVT.